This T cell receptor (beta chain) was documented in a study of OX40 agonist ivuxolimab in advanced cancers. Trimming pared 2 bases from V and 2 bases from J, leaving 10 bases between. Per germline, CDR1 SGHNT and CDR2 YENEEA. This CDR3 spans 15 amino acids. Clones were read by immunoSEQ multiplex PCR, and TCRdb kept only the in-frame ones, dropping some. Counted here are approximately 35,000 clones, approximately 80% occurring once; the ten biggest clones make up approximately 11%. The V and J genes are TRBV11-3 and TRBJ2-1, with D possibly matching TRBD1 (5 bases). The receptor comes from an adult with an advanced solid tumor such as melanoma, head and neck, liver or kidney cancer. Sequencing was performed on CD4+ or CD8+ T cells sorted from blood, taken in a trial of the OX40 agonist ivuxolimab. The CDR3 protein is CASSLWSGTYNEQFF. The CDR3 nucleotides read TGTGCCAGCAGCTTATGGTCAGGGACCTACAATGAGCAGTTCTTC.